Below are 9 T cell receptor beta chains sequenced from a single sample in a study of persistence of HIV-infected CD4 T cells. The libraries were made with immunoSEQ version 4 in survey mode. Clones were read by immunoSEQ multiplex PCR, and TCRdb kept only the in-frame ones, dropping some. Found here are approximately 18,000 clones, 65% of them singletons; the top ten hold around 2%. Overlapping HIV-1 Gag 15-mer peptides at roughly 1 ug per peptide per mL were used. Sorting of responding CD4+ T cells relied on upregulated CD40 ligand together with CD69. Antigens of these TCRs are unknown. The material was CD4+ T cells sorted from PBMCs after approximately 20-hour stimulation, obtained from a patient who received antiretroviral therapy. These TCRs come from an adult woman with HIV who was CMV-seropositive.

This clone was observed once. This chain joins TRBV19 and TRBJ1-2; the match to TRBD1 covers 7 bases. J lost 10 bases, V lost 7 bases, and 24 bases had no gene match. The germline gives CDR1 LNHDA, CDR2 SQIVND (reference sequence). The CDR3 runs 17 residues. The CDR3 protein is CASTPVEGVSGGTTYTF. The CDR3 DNA sequence: TGTGCCAGTACCCCTGTCGAAGGCGTTTCAGGGGGAACAACCTACACCTTC.

This chain uses TRBV5-1 with TRBJ2-7, with unresolved D. CDR3 size: 11 residues. Germline V gene data show CDR1 as SGHRS and CDR2 as YFSETQ. Trimming took 4 bases from V and 6 from J, leaving 8 bases between them. Here the CDR3 DNA reads TGCGCCAGCAGCGACTTGGGCGAGCAGTACTTC. It specifies CASSDLGEQYF.

The CDR3 loop reads CASSPGIDADTQYF. Written as DNA, the CDR3 is TGTGCCAGCAGCCCCGGGATTGACGCAGATACGCAGTATTTT. The chain carries TRBV7-9 and TRBJ2-3, with TRBD2 as a possible D gene (5 bases). The germline V and J ends were trimmed by 5 bases and 4 bases, with 13 bases remaining between them. Germline CDR1 SEHNR, CDR2 FQNEAQ (reference sequence). The CDR3 extends over 14 amino acids. Variable domain in full (rest from reference TRBV7-9 and TRBJ2-3): DTGVSQNPRHKITKRGQNVTFRCDPISEHNRLYWYRQTLGQGPEFLTYFQNEAQLEKSRLLSDRFSAERPKGSFSTLEIQRTEQGDSAMYLCASSPGIDADTQYFGPGTRLTVL.

The rearrangement joins TRBV2 to TRBJ1-4, with D uncertain. This CDR3 has 14 residues. CDR1 and CDR2 (germline): SNHLY, FYNNEI. V was shortened by 4 bases and J by 7 bases, with 13 bases between the two germline ends. For the CDR3, the DNA is TGTGCCAGCAGTGTGGGAAGGGAGAGTGAAAAACTGTTTTTT. It yields the protein CASSVGRESEKLFF. The full variable domain, in which reference TRBV2 and TRBJ1-4 provide the parts outside the CDR3, is EPEVTQTPSHQVTQMGQEVILRCVPISNHLYFYWYRQILGQKVEFLVSFYNNEISEKSEIFDDQFSVERPDGSNFTLKIRSTKLEDSAMYFCASSVGRESEKLFFGSGTQLSVL.

V and J are TRBV2 and TRBJ1-6; D is unresolved. The CDR3 is 12 amino acids. Germline V CDR1 and CDR2: SNHLY, FYNNEI. V lost 5 bases and J 9 bases, leaving 8 bases between the germline ends. The DNA of the CDR3 is TGTGCCAGCAGTTCAGTTGCTTCACCCCTCCACTTT. Residues: CASSSVASPLHF.

In this sample, this clone turned up once. The CDR3 region is CASSSPPGLAGDGTGELFF. CDR3 DNA: TGTGCCAGCTCCTCCCCCCCGGGACTAGCGGGGGATGGCACCGGGGAGCTGTTTTTT. The chain is built from TRBV7-3 and TRBJ2-2; 14 positions agree with TRBD2. CDR3 length: 19 amino acids. After removal of 8 bases from V and 4 bases from J, the junction contained 15 bases not matched to a gene. Germline CDR1 SGHTA, CDR2 FQGTGA.

This chain joins TRBV7-2 and TRBJ1-2; weak D call: TRBD1 (5 bases). The CDR3 length is 14 residues. Trimming cost V 5 bases and J 4 bases, with 14 bases left between them. Germline V gene lookup returns CDR1 SGHTA and CDR2 FQGNSA. CDR3 protein: CASSPPFTGYGYTF. CDR3 bases: TGTGCCAGCAGCCCACCGTTTACAGGCTATGGCTACACCTTC.

The chain has TRBV3-1 (or the pseudogene TRBV3-2) and TRBJ2-3; D remains ambiguous. CDR1 is LGHDT and CDR2 is YNNKEL in the germline V gene (reference sequence). V lost 0 bases, J lost 3 bases, and 7 bases lay in between. The CDR3 is made up of 14 amino acids. This CDR3 reads CASSQDVRTDTQYF. The CDR3 DNA follows: TGTGCCAGCAGCCAAGACGTAAGAACAGATACGCAGTATTTT.

The chain links TRBV5-1 to TRBJ1-1; 11 positions agree with TRBD1. The junction had 5 bases not matched to a gene; V was cut back by 3 bases and J by 4 bases. The CDR3 spans 15 residues. In germline, CDR1 is SGHRS, CDR2 YFSETQ. The CDR3 DNA sequence: TGCGCCAGCAGCTCGGACAGGGGGCGCAGCACTGAAGCTTTCTTT. Translated, it gives CASSSDRGRSTEAFF. Drawing the rest from reference TRBV5-1 and TRBJ1-1, the complete variable domain is KAGVTQTPRYLIKTRGQQVTLSCSPISGHRSVSWYQQTPGQGLQFLFEYFSETQRNKGNFPGRFSGRQFSNSRSEMNVSTLELGDSALYLCASSSDRGRSTEAFFGQGTRLTVV.